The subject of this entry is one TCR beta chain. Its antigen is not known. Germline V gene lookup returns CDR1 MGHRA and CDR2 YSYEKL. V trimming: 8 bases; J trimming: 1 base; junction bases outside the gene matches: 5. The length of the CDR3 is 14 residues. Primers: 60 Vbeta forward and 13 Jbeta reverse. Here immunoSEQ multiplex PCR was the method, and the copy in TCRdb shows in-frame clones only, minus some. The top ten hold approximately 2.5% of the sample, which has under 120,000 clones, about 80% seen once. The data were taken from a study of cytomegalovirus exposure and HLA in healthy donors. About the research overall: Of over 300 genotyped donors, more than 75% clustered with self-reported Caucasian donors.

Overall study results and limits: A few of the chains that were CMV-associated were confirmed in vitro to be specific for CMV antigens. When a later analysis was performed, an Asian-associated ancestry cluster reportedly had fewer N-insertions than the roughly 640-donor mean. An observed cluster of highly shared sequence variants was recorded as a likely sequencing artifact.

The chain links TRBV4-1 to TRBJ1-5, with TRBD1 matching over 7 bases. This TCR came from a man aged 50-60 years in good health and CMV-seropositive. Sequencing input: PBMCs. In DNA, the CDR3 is TGCGCCAGCGGCTCACAGGGGAGCAATCAGCCCCAGCATTTT. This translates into CASGSQGSNQPQHF.